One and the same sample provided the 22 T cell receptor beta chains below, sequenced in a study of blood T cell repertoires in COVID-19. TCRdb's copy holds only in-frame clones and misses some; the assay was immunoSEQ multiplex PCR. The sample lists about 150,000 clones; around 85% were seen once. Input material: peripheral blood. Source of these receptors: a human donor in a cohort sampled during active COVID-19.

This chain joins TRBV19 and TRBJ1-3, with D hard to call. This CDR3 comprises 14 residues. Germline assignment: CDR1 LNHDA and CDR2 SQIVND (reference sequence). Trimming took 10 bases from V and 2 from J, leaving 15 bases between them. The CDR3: CATSPDGTGNTIYF. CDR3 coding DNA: TGTGCCACCAGCCCCGACGGGACTGGAAACACCATATATTTT.

CDR3 bases: TGTGCCAGCAGTTACTCACAGGCCACACTACGAGGGCAGTACTTC. It is translated as CASSYSQATLRGQYF. The rearrangement joins TRBV6-5 to TRBJ2-7; perhaps TRBD1 as D (5 bases). This CDR3 spans 15 amino acids. The ends were cut back, 0 bases at V and 9 bases at J, with 18 bases in the middle. Germline lookup yields CDR1 MNHEY and CDR2 SVGAGI.

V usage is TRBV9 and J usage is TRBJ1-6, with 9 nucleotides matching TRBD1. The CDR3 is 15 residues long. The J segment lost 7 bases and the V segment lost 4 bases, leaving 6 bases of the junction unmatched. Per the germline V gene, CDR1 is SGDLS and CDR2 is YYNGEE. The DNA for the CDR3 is TGTGCCAGCAGCCCCACGACAGGGGGGAATTCACCCCTCCACTTT. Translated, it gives CASSPTTGGNSPLHF.

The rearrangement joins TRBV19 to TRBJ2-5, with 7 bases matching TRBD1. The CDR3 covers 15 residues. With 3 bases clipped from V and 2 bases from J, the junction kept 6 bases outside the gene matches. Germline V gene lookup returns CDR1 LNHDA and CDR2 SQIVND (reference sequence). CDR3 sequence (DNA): TGTGCCAGTAGTATGAGACAGGGACAACAAGAGACCCAGTACTTC. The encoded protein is CASSMRQGQQETQYF.

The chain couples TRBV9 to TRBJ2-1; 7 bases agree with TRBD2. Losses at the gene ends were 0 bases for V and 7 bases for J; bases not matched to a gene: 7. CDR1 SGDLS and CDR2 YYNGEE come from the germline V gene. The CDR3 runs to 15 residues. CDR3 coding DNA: TGTGCCAGCAGCGTAGGCGGGAGTCTTGCGAATGAGCAGTTCTTC. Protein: CASSVGGSLANEQFF.

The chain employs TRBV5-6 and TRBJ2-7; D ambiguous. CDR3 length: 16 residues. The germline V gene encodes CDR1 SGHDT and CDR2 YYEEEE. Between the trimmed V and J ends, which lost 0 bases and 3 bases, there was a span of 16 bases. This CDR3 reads CASSLGHQNYFYEQYF. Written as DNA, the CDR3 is TGTGCCAGCAGCTTGGGACACCAGAATTATTTCTACGAGCAGTACTTC. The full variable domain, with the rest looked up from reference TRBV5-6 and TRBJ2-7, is DAGVTQSPTHLIKTRGQQVTLRCSPKSGHDTVSWYQQALGQGPQFIFQYYEEEERQRGNFPDRFSGHQFPNYSSELNVNALLLGDSALYLCASSLGHQNYFYEQYFGPGTRLTVT.

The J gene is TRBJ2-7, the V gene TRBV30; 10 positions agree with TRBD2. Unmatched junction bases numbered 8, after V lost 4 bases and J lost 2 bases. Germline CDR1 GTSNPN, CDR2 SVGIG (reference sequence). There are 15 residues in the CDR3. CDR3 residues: CAWNPRTSGTYEQYF. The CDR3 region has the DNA TGTGCCTGGAACCCGCGGACTAGCGGCACCTACGAGCAGTACTTC. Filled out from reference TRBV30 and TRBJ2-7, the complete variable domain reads SQTIHQWPATLVQPVGSPLSLECTVEGTSNPNLYWYRQAAGRGLQLLFYSVGIGQISSEVPQNLSASRPQDRQFILSSKKLLLSDSGFYLCAWNPRTSGTYEQYFGPGTRLTVT.

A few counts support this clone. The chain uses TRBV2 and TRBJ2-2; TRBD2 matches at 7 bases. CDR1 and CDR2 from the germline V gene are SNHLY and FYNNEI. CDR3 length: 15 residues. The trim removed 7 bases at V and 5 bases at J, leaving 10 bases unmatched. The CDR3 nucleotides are TGTGCCAGCATATCAGAGGGACTAAAGACCGGGGAGCTGTTTTTT. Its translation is CASISEGLKTGELFF.

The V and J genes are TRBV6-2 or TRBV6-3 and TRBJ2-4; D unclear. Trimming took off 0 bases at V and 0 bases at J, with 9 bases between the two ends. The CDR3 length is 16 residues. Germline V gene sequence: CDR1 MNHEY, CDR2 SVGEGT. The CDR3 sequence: CASSYSGGLAKNIQYF. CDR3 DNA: TGTGCCAGCAGTTACTCTGGCGGCCTAGCCAAAAACATTCAGTACTTC.

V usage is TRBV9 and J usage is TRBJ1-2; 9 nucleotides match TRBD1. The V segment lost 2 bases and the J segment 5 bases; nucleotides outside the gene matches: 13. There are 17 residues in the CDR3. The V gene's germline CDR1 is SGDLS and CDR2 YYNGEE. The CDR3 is CASSVDSGTGYGYGYTF. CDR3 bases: TGTGCCAGCAGCGTCGACTCCGGGACAGGGTACGGATATGGCTACACCTTC.

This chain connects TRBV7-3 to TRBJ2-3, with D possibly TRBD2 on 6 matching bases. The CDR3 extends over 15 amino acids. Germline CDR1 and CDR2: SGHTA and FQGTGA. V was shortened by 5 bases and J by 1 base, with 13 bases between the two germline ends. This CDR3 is CASSPVPGGTDTQYF. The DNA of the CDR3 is TGTGCCAGCAGCCCCGTTCCGGGGGGCACAGATACGCAGTATTTT.

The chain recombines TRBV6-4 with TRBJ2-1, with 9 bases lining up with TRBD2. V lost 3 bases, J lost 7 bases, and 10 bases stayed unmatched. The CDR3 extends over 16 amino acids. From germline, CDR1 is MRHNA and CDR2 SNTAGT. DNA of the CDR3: TGTGCCAGCAGTGATGACTCGGCTAGCGGGATGAATGAGCAGTTCTTC. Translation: CASSDDSASGMNEQFF.

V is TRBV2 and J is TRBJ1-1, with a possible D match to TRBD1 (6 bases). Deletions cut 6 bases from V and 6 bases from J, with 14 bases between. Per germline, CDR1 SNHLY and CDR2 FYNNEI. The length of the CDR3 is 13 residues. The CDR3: CASSDRTASEAFF. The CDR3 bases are TGTGCCAGCAGCGATCGGACAGCTTCTGAAGCTTTCTTT. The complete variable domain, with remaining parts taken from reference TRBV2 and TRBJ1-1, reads EPEVTQTPSHQVTQMGQEVILRCVPISNHLYFYWYRQILGQKVEFLVSFYNNEISEKSEIFDDQFSVERPDGSNFTLKIRSTKLEDSAMYFCASSDRTASEAFFGQGTRLTVV.

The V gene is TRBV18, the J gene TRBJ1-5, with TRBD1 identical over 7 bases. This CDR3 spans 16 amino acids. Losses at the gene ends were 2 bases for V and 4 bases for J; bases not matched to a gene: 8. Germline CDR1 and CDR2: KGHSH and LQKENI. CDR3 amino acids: CASSPSDRTLNQPQHF. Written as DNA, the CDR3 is TGTGCCAGCTCACCATCGGACAGGACTTTGAATCAGCCCCAGCATTTT.

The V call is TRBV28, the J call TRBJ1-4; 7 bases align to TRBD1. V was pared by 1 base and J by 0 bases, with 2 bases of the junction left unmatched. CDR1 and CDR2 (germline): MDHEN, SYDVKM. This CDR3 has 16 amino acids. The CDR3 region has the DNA TGTGCCAGCAGTTTATTAGGGACAGCAACTAATGAAAAACTGTTTTTT. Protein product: CASSLLGTATNEKLFF.

The CDR3 reads CASRPGGLAAPQHF. CDR3 DNA: TGTGCCAGCAGACCAGGGGGCCTGGCGGCGCCCCAGCATTTT. V gene TRBV27 combines with J gene TRBJ1-5; 8 bases agree with TRBD1. The CDR3 covers 14 residues. CDR1 and CDR2 from the germline V gene are MNHEY and SMNVEV (reference sequence). J gave up 9 bases and V 6 bases, and 10 bases lay outside the gene matches.

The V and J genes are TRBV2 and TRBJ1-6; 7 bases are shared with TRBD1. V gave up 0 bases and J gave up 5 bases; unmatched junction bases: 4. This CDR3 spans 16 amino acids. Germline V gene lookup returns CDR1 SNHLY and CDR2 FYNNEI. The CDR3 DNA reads TGTGCCAGCAGTGAAGCGCTCGACAGGGATAATTCACCCCTCCACTTT. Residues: CASSEALDRDNSPLHF.

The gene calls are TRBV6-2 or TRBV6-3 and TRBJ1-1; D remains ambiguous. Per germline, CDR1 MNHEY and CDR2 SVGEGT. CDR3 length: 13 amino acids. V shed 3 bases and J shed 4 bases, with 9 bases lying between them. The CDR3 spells CASSYEGTTEAFF. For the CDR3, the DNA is TGTGCCAGCAGTTATGAGGGAACCACTGAAGCTTTCTTT.

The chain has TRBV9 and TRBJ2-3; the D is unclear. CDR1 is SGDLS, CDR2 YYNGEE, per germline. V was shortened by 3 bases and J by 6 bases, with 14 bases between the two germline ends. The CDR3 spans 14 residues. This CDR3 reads CASSGTLSSDTQYF. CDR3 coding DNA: TGTGCCAGCAGCGGAACTCTCTCGTCGGATACGCAGTATTTT.

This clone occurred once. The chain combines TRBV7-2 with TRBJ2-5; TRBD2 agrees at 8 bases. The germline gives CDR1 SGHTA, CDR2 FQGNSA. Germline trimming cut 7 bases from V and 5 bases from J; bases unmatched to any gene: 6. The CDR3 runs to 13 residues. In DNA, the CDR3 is TGTGCCAGCAACCCTCCGGGGGGGGAGACCCAGTACTTC. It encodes CASNPPGGETQYF. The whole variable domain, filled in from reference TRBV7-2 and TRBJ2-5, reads GAGVSQSPSNKVTEKGKDVELRCDPISGHTALYWYRQSLGQGLEFLIYFQGNSAPDKSGLPSDRFSAERTGGSVSTLTIQRTQQEDSAVYLCASNPPGGETQYFGPGTRLLVL.

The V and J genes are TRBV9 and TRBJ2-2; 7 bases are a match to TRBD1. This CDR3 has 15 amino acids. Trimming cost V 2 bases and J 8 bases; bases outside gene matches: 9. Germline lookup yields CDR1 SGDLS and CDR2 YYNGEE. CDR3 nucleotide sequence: TGTGCCAGCAGCGTCACAGGACAGGTGGAGGGGGAGCTGTTTTTT. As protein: CASSVTGQVEGELFF.

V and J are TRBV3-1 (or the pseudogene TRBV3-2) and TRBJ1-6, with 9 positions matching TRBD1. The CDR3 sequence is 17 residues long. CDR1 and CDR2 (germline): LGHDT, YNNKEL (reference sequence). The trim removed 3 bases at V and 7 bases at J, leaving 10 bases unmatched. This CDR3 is CASSQTMGQGENSPLHF. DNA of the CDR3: TGTGCCAGCAGCCAGACGATGGGACAGGGTGAAAATTCACCCCTCCACTTT.